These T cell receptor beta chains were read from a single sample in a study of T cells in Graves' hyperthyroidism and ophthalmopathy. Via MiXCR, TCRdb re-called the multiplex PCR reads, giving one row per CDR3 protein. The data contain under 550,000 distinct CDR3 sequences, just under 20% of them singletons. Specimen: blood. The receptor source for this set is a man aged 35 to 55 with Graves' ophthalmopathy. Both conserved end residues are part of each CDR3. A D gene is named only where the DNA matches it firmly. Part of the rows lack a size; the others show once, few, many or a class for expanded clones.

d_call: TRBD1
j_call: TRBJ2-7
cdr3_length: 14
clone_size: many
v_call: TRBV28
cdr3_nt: TGTGCCAGCAGCCGGACAGGGGGGGTCTACGAGCAGTACTTC
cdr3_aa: CASSRTGGVYEQYF

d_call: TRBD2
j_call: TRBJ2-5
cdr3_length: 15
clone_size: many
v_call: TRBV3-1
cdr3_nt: TGTGCCAGCAGCCAAGCTCGGGGGGGCTGGGAGACCCAGTACTTC
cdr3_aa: CASSQARGGWETQYF

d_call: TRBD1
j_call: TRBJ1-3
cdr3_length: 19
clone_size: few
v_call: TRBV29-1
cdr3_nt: TGCAGCGTTGAAAAGGGACAGGACGTGGCGGTCCAAGGTGGAAACACCATATATTTT
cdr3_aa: CSVEKGQDVAVQGGNTIYF

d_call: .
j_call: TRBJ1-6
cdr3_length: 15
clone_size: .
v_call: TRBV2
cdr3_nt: TGTGCCAGCAGGAAAGGGGACGCCTATAATTCACCCCTCCACTTT
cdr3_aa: CASRKGDAYNSPLHF

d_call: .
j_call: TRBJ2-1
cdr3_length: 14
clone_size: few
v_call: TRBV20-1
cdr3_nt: TGCAGTGCTAGAGATCAATGGGTGAACAATGAGCAGTTCTTC
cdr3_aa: CSARDQWVNNEQFF

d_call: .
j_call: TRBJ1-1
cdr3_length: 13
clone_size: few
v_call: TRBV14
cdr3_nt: TGTGCCAGCAGCCAAGTCGACTTTGGTGAAGCTTTCTTT
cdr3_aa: CASSQVDFGEAFF

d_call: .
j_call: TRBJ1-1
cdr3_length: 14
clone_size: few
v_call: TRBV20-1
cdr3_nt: TGCAGTGCTAGAGTAGTCGCCCAAGGCACTGAAGCTTTCTTT
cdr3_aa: CSARVVAQGTEAFF

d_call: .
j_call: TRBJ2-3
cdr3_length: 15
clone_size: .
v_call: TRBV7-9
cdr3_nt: TGTGCCAGCAGCTTAGCGGTCGGCTTCACAGATACGCAGTATTTT
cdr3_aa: CASSLAVGFTDTQYF

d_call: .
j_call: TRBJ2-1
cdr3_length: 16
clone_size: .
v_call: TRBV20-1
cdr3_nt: TGCAGTGCGCCGAAAGGTGGTAGAAACTCCTACAATGAGCAGTTCTTC
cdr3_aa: CSAPKGGRNSYNEQFF

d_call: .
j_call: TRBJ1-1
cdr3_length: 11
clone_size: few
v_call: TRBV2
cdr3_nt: TGTGCCAGCAGGACGCTAACTGAAGCTTTCTTT
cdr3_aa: CASRTLTEAFF

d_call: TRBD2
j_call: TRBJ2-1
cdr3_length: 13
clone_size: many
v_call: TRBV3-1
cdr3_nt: TGTGCCACTAGCGGGGGGGTAAACAATGAGCAGTTCTTC
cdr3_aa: CATSGGVNNEQFF

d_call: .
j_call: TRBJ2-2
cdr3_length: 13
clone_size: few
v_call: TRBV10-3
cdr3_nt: TGTGCCATCACGGGGATGAACACCGGGGAGCTGTTTTTT
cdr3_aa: CAITGMNTGELFF

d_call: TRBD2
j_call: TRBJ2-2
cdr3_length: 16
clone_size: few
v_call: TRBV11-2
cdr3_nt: TGTGCCAGCAGCTTAGGGGGACTAGCGGGCACCGGGGAGCTGTTTTTT
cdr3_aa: CASSLGGLAGTGELFF

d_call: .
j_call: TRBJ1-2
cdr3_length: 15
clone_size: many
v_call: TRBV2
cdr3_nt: TGTGCCAGCACCCCTCTAATCGGGGGGGAAGCCTTCTACACCTTC
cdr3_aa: CASTPLIGGEAFYTF